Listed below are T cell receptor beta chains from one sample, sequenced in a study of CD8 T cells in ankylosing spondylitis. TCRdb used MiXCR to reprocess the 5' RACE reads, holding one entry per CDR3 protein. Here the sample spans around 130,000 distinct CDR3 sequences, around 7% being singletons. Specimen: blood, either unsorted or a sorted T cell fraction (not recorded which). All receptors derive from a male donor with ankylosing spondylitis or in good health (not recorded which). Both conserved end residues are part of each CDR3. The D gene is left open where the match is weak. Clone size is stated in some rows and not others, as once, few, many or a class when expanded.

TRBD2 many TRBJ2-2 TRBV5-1 TGCGCCAGCAGCCTGCCGGGACTAGCGGGAGTCACCGGGGAGCTGTTTTTT CASSLPGLAGVTGELFF
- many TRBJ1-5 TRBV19 TGTGCCAGTACCCCAGCCGGGGGGCCCCAGCATTTT CASTPAGGPQHF
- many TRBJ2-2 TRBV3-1 TGTGCCAGCAGACCCGTCGTCAGCTCTATCGGGGAGCTGTTTTTT CASRPVVSSIGELFF
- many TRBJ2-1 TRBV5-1 TGCGCCAGCAGCTTGGGAGGACTCGAGACATGGCAGTTCTTC CASSLGGLETWQFF
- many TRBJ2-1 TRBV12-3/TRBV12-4 TGTGCCAGCAGCCGCGGGCCTAATGAGCAGTTCTTC CASSRGPNEQFF
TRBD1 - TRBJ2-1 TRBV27 TGTGCCAGCAGTACAATCCTCGGGACAGGACACTACAATGAGCAGTTCTTC CASSTILGTGHYNEQFF
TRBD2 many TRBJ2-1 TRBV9 TGTGCCAGCAGCGGAGCGGGAGGGCCCTACAATGAGCAGTTCTTC CASSGAGGPYNEQFF
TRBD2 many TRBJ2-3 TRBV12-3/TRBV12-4 TGTGCCAGCAGTCCACGCCCCAGACTAGCGGGGGCCACAGATACGCAGTATTTT CASSPRPRLAGATDTQYF
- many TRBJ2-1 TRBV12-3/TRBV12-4 TGTGCCAGCAGTTTCCTACTGGAGTACAATGAGCAGTTCTTC CASSFLLEYNEQFF
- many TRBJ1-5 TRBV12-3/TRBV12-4 TGTGCCAGCAGCAAGGGGGATAGCAATCAGCCCCAGCATTTT CASSKGDSNQPQHF
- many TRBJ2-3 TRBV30 TGTGCCTGGAGTCCGGGGGCGACAGATACGCAGTATTTT CAWSPGATDTQYF
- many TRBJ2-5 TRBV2 TGTGCCAGCCTGACTAGAATAGAGACCCAGTACTTC CASLTRIETQYF
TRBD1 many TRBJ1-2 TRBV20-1 TGCAGTGCCACAGGGACAGACTATGGCTACACCTTC CSATGTDYGYTF
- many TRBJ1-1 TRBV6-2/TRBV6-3 TGTGCCAGCAGACTGGACAGCACTGAAGCTTTCTTT CASRLDSTEAFF
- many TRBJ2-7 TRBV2 TGTGCCAGTTACAGGGTCCACGAGCAGTACTTC CASYRVHEQYF
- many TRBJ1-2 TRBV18 TGTGCCAGCTCACCGGGTGAACGGGGCTACACCTTC CASSPGERGYTF
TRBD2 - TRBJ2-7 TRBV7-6 TGTGCCAGCAGCCCAGCCGGGACTAGCGGGAGGTACGAGCAGTACTTC CASSPAGTSGRYEQYF
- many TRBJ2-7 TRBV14 TGTGCCAGCAGCCGTTGGGGGGTCGTCAACGAGCAGTACTTC CASSRWGVVNEQYF
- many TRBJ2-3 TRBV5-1 TGCGCCAGCAGCCAACAGAGGGGGGTCGGCACAGATACGCAGTATTTT CASSQQRGVGTDTQYF
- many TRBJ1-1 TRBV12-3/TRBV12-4 TGTGCCAGCAGTCTGTGGAACACTGAAGCTTTCTTT CASSLWNTEAFF
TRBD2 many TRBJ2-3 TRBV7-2 TGTGCCTGCTCCTCGGGCGGGGGAATAGATACGCAGTATTTT CACSSGGGIDTQYF
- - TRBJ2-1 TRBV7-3 TGTGCCAGCAGCTTACCGGGGGACAATGAGCAGTTCTTC CASSLPGDNEQFF
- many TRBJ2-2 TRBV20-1 TGCAGTGCTAGAGCCCCTAGCGCGCGTGGCGGGGAGCTGTTTTTT CSARAPSARGGELFF
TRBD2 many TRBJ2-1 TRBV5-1 TGCGCCAGCAGCTTGGAAGGCCTCGGGGGGGTCAATGAGCAGTTCTTC CASSLEGLGGVNEQFF
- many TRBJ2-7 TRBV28 TGTGCCAGCAGTATTATCCGGGACCGGGGAGAGCAGTACTTC CASSIIRDRGEQYF
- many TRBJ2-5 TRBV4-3 TGCGCCAGCAGCCAAGATCAAAGTTGGGCCGCGAGGGAGACCCAGTACTTC CASSQDQSWAARETQYF
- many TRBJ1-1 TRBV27 TGTGCCAGCAGAGGGGTCAGTAGGATGAACACTGAAGCTTTCTTT CASRGVSRMNTEAFF
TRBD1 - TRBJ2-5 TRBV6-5 TGTGCCAGCAGTTTGGGACAGTCGGAGACCCAGTACTTC CASSLGQSETQYF
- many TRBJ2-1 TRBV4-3 TGCGCCAGCAGCCAAGATAGGAGCAATGAGCAGTTCTTC CASSQDRSNEQFF
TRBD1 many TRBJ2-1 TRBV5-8 TGTGCCAGCAGCCAAAGGACAGGCTCCCTTTACAATGAGCAGTTCTTC CASSQRTGSLYNEQFF
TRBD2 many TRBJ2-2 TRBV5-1 TGCGCCAGCAGCAAAATAGCGGGAGGGCCCGCAGATACCGGGGAGCTGTTTTTT CASSKIAGGPADTGELFF
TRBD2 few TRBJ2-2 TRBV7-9 TGTGCCAGCAGCTTTAGCGGGGGTACGTCGAACACCGGGGAGCTGTTTTTT CASSFSGGTSNTGELFF
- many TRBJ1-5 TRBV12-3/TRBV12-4 TGTGCCAGCAGTTTAACCCCCGGCCCACCCCAGCATTTT CASSLTPGPPQHF
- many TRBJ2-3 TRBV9 TGTGCCAGCAGCGTAGTCGGTCTAGAGGGGGGTCCGGATACGCAGTATTTT CASSVVGLEGGPDTQYF
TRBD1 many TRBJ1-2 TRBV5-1 TGCGCCAGCAGCTTGGAACAGGGGGGGGACTATGGCTACACCTTC CASSLEQGGDYGYTF
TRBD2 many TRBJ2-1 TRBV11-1 TGTGCCAGCAGCTTAGGGACTAGCGGGCTTATTAGCTCCTACAATGAGCAGTTCTTC CASSLGTSGLISSYNEQFF
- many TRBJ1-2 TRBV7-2 TGTGCCAGCAGCTTAGGCCTCACGACTGGCTACACCTTC CASSLGLTTGYTF
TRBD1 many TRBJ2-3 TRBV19 TGTGCCAGTAGCGCGGGACAGGGGGCAGACACCCGGCATTTT CASSAGQGADTRHF
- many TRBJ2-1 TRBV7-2 TGTGCCAGCAGCATAGACAGTAGCTCCTACAATGAGCAGTTCTTC CASSIDSSSYNEQFF
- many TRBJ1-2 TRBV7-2 TGTGCCAGCAGCCTACAGTCGGACAGTGGCTACACCTTC CASSLQSDSGYTF